The 3 T cell receptor beta chains reported below all come from one sample, sequenced in a study of regulatory T cells in long-lasting Graves disease. Construction of the TCR beta libraries employed iRepertoire HTBI primers in conjunction with Arm-PCR of CDR3 regions. TCRdb fed the multiplex PCR reads into MiXCR, producing one record per CDR3 protein. Among about 500,000 distinct CDR3 sequences listed, 15% to 20% were seen once. Time point of the sample: newly diagnosed GD, antithyroid drugs for less than 3 months. Preparation of the TCR library used RNA extracted from PBMCs. This same sample was also part of a study on T cells in Graves' hyperthyroidism and ophthalmopathy.

The source material was peripheral blood mononuclear cells (PBMCs), sampled at new diagnosis, from a patient treated with antithyroid drugs. Receptor source: a middle-aged man with Graves disease.

As to this clonotype: Since a much larger clone is just one base distant, this may be a read error. The CDR3 loop reads CASSYGSSYQEAQYF. In DNA, the CDR3 is TGTGCCAGCAGCTACGGGTCCTCGTACCAAGAGGCCCAGTACTTC. This chain joins TRBV3-1 and TRBJ2-5; D remains unclear. The germline CDR1 and CDR2 sequences are LGHDT and YNNKEL (reference sequence). This CDR3 spans 15 amino acids.

This clonotype was counted ten times or more. V gene TRBV7-3 combines with J gene TRBJ2-5; weak D call: TRBD2 (7 bases). The CDR3 is made up of 14 amino acids. V lost 3 bases and J 3 bases, leaving 11 bases between the germline ends. The V gene's germline CDR1 is SGHTA and CDR2 FQGTGA. The CDR3 bases are TGTGCCAGCAGCTTGGGGGGGGCTAAAGAGACCCAGTACTTC. It translates to CASSLGGAKETQYF.

This clonotype appeared a few times. CDR3 DNA sequence: TGTGCCAGCAGCTCGGGACGTATTAAAAATGAGCAGTTCTTC. It yields the protein CASSSGRIKNEQFF. The V and J genes are TRBV9 and TRBJ2-1; either TRBD1 or TRBD2 may supply D (5 bases each). The germline gives CDR1 SGDLS, CDR2 YYNGEE. Trimming took off 4 bases at V and 7 bases at J, with 15 bases between the two ends. The CDR3 is 14 residues long. Together with reference TRBV9 and TRBJ2-1, the CDR3 gives the full variable domain: DSGVTQTPKHLITATGQRVTLRCSPRSGDLSVYWYQQSLDQGLQFLIQYYNGEERAKGNILERFSAQQFPDLHSELNLSSLELGDSALYFCASSSGRIKNEQFFGPGTRLTVL.